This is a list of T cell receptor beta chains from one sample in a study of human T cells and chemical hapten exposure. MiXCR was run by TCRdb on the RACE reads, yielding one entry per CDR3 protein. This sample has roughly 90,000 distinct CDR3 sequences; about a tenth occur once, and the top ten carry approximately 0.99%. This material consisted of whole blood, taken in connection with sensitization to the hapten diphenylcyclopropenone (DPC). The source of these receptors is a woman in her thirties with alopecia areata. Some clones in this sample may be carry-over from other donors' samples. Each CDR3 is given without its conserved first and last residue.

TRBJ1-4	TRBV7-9	ASSLQGINEKLF
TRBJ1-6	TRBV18	ASSPQSSYNSPLH
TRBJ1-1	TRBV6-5	ASSTRWPTNTEAF
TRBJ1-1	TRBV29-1	SVDEGMNTEAF
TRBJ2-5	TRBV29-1	SVDQGDQETQY
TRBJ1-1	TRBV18	ASSPIRGTEAF
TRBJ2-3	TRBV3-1	ASSRLGLDTQY
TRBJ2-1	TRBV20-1	SARGQGEWYGEQF
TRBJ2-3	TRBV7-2	ASSPHRTSGSTDTQY
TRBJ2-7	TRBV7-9	ASSLGTGYYEQY
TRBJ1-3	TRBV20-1	SARQPDSYSGNTIY
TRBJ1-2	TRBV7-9	ASSRSGGDYGYT
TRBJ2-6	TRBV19	ASSQGGGSGANVLT
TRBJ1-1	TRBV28	ASNPMGNWGMNTEAF
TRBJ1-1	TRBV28	ASSPLDEIGDTEAF
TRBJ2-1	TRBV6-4	ASSSFGGGYNEQF
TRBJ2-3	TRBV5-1	ASSVGSWAGATDTQY
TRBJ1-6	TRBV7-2	ASSLGGSPLH
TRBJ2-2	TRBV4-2	ASSPGTSGRRRHTGELF
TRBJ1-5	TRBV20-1	SALAQGYTNQPQH
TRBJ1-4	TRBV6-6	ASSYTPGQPATQEKLF
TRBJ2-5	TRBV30	AWSVSSAGGVETQY
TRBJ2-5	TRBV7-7	ASSFPGPQETQY
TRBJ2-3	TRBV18	ASSPRDRGPDTQY
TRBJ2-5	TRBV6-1	ASSEVGRAETQY
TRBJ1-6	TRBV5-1	ASSLEGQSDSPLH
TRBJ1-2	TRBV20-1	SARVGTKAGYT
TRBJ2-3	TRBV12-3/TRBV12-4	ASSFAAGGSTDTQY
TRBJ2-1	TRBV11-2	ASSFGGHNEQF
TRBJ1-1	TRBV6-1	ASSERRVRENTEAF
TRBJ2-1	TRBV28	ASSLSGLAGNEQF
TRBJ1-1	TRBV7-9	ASSFQDTEAF
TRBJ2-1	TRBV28	ASSLELAEYNEQF
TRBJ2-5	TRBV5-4	ASSPDREETQY
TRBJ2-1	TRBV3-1	ASSHSRTSGDNEQF
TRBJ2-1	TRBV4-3	ASSHRADSRYNEQF
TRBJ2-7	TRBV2	ASTEAGGYEQY
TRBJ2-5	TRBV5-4	ASSPAGQETQY
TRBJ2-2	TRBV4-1	ASSRLAAAPGELF
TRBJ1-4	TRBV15	ATSRSATGANEKLF
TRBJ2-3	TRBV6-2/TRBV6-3	ASSFDHQLAGGFTTDTQY
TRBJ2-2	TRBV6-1	ASPKSAGTENTGELF
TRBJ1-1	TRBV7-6	ASSLATENTEAF
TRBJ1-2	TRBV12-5	ASGLGNSVYGYT
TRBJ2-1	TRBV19	ASSQTSVDNEQF
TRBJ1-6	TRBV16	ASSQERQFNSPLH
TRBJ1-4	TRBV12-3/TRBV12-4	ASSQTGINEKLF
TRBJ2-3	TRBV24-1	ATSGTPDTQY
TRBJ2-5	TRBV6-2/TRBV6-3	ASRPPQLQETQY
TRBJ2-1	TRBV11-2	ASSLRLDTRHEQF
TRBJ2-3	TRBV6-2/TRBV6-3	ASSLTPGQGSDTQY
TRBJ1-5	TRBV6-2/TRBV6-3	ASSYSMTAREVLNQPQH
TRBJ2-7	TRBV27	ASSSGQVLYEQY
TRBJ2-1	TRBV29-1	SVNPGLAAYNEQF